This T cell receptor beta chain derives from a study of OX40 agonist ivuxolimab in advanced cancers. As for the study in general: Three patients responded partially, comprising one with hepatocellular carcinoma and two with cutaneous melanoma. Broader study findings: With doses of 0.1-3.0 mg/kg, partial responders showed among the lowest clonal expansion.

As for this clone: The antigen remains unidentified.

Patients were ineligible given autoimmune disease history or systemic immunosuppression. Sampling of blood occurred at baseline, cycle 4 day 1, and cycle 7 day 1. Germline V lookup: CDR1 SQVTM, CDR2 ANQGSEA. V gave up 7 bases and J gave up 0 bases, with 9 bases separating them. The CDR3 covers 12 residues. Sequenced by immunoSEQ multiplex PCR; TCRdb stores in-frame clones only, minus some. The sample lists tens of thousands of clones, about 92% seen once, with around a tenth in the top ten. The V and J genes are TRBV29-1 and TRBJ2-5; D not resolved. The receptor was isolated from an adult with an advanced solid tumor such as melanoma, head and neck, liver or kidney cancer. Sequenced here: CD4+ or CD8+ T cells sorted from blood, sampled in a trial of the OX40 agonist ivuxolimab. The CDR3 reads CSALTYQETQYF. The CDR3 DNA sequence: TGCAGCGCCTTGACATACCAAGAGACCCAGTACTTC.